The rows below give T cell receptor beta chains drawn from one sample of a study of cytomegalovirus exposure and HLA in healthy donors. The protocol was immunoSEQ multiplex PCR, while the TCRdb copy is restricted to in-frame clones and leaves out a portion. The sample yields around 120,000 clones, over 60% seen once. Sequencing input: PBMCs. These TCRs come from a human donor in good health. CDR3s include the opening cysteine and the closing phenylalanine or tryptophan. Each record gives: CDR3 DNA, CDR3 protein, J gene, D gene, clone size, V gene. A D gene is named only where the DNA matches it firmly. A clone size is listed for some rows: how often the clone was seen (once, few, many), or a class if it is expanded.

DNA: TGTGCCAGCAGTTTGGTACCGGACAGCTCCTACAATGAGCAGTTCTTC
CDR3: CASSLVPDSSYNEQFF
J: TRBJ2-1
D: NA
size: few
V: TRBV27

DNA: TGTGCCAGCAGCCAAGGGGAGGCAGCGGGGGATCACAAGGAGCAGTACTTC
CDR3: CASSQGEAAGDHKEQYF
J: TRBJ2-7
D: TRBD2
size: NA
V: TRBV4-2

DNA: TGTGCCAGCAGTAGACAACAGGGGCTCGCTAACTATGGCTACACCTTC
CDR3: CASSRQQGLANYGYTF
J: TRBJ1-2
D: TRBD1
size: NA
V: TRBV6-6

DNA: TGTGCCAGCACCCCCACGGGGGACTACGAGCAGTACTTC
CDR3: CASTPTGDYEQYF
J: TRBJ2-7
D: NA
size: few
V: TRBV6-1

DNA: TGTGCCAGCAGCGCGCTAGCGGGGGTAGAGACCCAGTACTTC
CDR3: CASSALAGVETQYF
J: TRBJ2-5
D: TRBD2
size: once
V: TRBV7-9

DNA: TGTGCCAGCAGTCTTACCCCGCGACAGTTTTTCACCTTC
CDR3: CASSLTPRQFFTF
J: TRBJ1-2
D: NA
size: NA
V: TRBV27

DNA: TGTGCCAGCAGCCCACTAGACGAGACCCAGTACTTC
CDR3: CASSPLDETQYF
J: TRBJ2-5
D: NA
size: NA
V: TRBV6-6

DNA: TGTGCCAGCAGCCTCGACAGGGTTACTTTTGGGACTGAAGCTTTCTTT
CDR3: CASSLDRVTFGTEAFF
J: TRBJ1-1
D: TRBD1
size: few
V: TRBV5-4

DNA: TGTGCCAGCAGTTACTCCCGGGACACCAGTGGAAACACCATATATTTT
CDR3: CASSYSRDTSGNTIYF
J: TRBJ1-3
D: NA
size: few
V: TRBV6-5

DNA: TGTGCCAGCAGTTACCGGGGGTTGGAGACCCAGTACTTC
CDR3: CASSYRGLETQYF
J: TRBJ2-5
D: NA
size: once
V: TRBV6-5

DNA: TGTGCCAGCAGCTTAAATGGCCACAATGAGCAGTTCTTC
CDR3: CASSLNGHNEQFF
J: TRBJ2-1
D: NA
size: NA
V: TRBV11-3

DNA: TGTGCCAGCAGTGCGGGGGTAGGATATGGCTACACCTTC
CDR3: CASSAGVGYGYTF
J: TRBJ1-2
D: NA
size: NA
V: TRBV2

DNA: TGTGCCAGCAGTACTGCAGGGGGTTTTTTCGATACGCAGTATTTT
CDR3: CASSTAGGFFDTQYF
J: TRBJ2-3
D: TRBD1
size: NA
V: TRBV7-6

DNA: TGTGCGGGGGGGCTAACCCTTGGGACTGAAGCTTTCTTT
CDR3: CAGGLTLGTEAFF
J: TRBJ1-1
D: NA
size: NA
V: TRBV6-5

DNA: TGTGCCAGCAGTTACTCGTCTCGGGGTGGCTACACCTTC
CDR3: CASSYSSRGGYTF
J: TRBJ1-2
D: NA
size: once
V: TRBV6-5

DNA: TGTGCCAGCAACAGGGGCGGGGGCAATCAGCCCCAGCATTTT
CDR3: CASNRGGGNQPQHF
J: TRBJ1-5
D: TRBD1
size: NA
V: TRBV5-6

DNA: TGTGCCAGCAGTTTCGCCCTCTGGGGCGCAACTGAAGCTTTCTTT
CDR3: CASSFALWGATEAFF
J: TRBJ1-1
D: NA
size: NA
V: TRBV6-5

DNA: TGTGCCAGCAGCTGGGGGGCCTACAATGAGCAGTTCTTC
CDR3: CASSWGAYNEQFF
J: TRBJ2-1
D: NA
size: NA
V: TRBV11-2

DNA: TGTGCCAGCAGTTACTCCCCGGGGGATGAGCAGTTCTTC
CDR3: CASSYSPGDEQFF
J: TRBJ2-1
D: NA
size: NA
V: TRBV6-6

DNA: TGTGCCAGCAGCGACAGGGACAGGGACTCCTACGAGCAGTACTTC
CDR3: CASSDRDRDSYEQYF
J: TRBJ2-7
D: TRBD1
size: NA
V: TRBV6-5

DNA: TGTGCCAGCAGTGAATATTTTATTGGGAGCGACTATGGCTACACCTTC
CDR3: CASSEYFIGSDYGYTF
J: TRBJ1-2
D: NA
size: NA
V: TRBV25-1

DNA: TGTGCCAGCAGCTTTGGCGGGGGGACAGATACGCAGTATTTT
CDR3: CASSFGGGTDTQYF
J: TRBJ2-3
D: TRBD2
size: few
V: TRBV7-9